The sequence of this T cell receptor beta chain was determined in a study of T-cell reconstitution after alpha-beta-depleted transplantation in children. This clonotype came up many times. Unique molecular identifiers were incorporated into the prepared TCRbeta library. Via MiXCR, TCRdb re-called the PCR reads, giving one row per CDR3 protein. The sample contains approximately 88,000 distinct CDR3 sequences, 10% to 15% of which appear only once. V lost 8 bases and J lost 3; bases outside the gene matches: 7. The CDR3 length is 14 residues. The material was PBMCs from the stem cell graft donor, obtained from the stem cell graft. The rearrangement uses TRBV12-3 or TRBV12-4 and TRBJ2-3; 8 bases align to TRBD1. The origin of this receptor is a human donor who donated a stem cell graft to a child with inherited bone marrow failure. The CDR3 spells CASSDRERTDTQYF. As DNA, the CDR3 is TGTGCCAGCTCGGACAGGGAACGTACAGATACGCAGTATTTT.